The rows below give T cell receptor beta chains drawn from one sample of a study of shared clonotypes between healthy human individuals. Sequenced by immunoSEQ multiplex PCR; TCRdb stores in-frame clones only, minus some. This sample has under 1,100,000 clones; 70% to 80% occur once, and the top ten carry 0.6% to 0.7%. Sequenced: memory CD4+ T cells from PBMCs. These receptors were taken from a man aged 18 to 30 in good health. Some clones in this sample may be carry-over from other donors' samples. The CDR3 runs from the conserved cysteine through the conserved F or W. The D gene is left open where the match is weak. Only some rows state a clone size, as once, few, many or a class for expanded clones.

len,abundance,d_gene,v_gene,j_gene,CDR3nt,CDR3aa
13,NA,NA,TRBV28,TRBJ1-1,TGTGCCAGCCGCCGGTCGCCGAACACTGAAGCTTTCTTT,CASRRSPNTEAFF
16,NA,TRBD1,TRBV19,TRBJ1-5,TGTGCCAGTAGCCGACAGGGGGAATTTAACAATCAGCCCCAGCATTTT,CASSRQGEFNNQPQHF
16,NA,NA,TRBV5-4,TRBJ2-6,TGTGCCACCACCGCCGGGGGTGTAGCCGGGGCCAACGTCCTGACTTTC,CATTAGGVAGANVLTF
13,NA,NA,TRBV30,TRBJ2-1,TGTGCCTGGTCGCGGGTAGGGTACAATGAGCAGTTCTTC,CAWSRVGYNEQFF
15,NA,NA,TRBV5-1,TRBJ1-1,TGCGCCAGCAGCTCCTACAGGGCGAGGAACACTGAAGCTTTCTTT,CASSSYRARNTEAFF
14,NA,TRBD2,TRBV28,TRBJ2-7,TGTGCCAGCAGTTTCACGGGAGGGCATGGCGAGCAGTACTTC,CASSFTGGHGEQYF
16,NA,TRBD2,TRBV28,TRBJ2-3,TGTGCCAGCAGTTTAGTAGCGGGGGGGGGCGCAGATACGCAGTATTTT,CASSLVAGGGADTQYF
17,NA,NA,TRBV6-1,TRBJ2-7,TGTGCCAGCAGTGATGCATGGGAAGGGATCGGGACCTACGAGCAGTACTTC,CASSDAWEGIGTYEQYF
14,NA,TRBD2,TRBV5-1,TRBJ2-7,TGCGCCAGCAAAGAGGTTAGCGGGCCTTACGAGCAGTACTTC,CASKEVSGPYEQYF
16,NA,NA,TRBV28,TRBJ2-3,TGTGCCAGCAGTTCGCCGGCGGCAGGTAGCACAGATACGCAGTATTTT,CASSSPAAGSTDTQYF
13,NA,NA,TRBV9,TRBJ2-7,TGTGCCAGCAGCGAGGGAAGGACATCCGAGCAGTACTTC,CASSEGRTSEQYF
14,NA,NA,TRBV28,TRBJ2-6,TGTGCCAGCTTTAGTAGCTCTGGGGCCAACGTCCTGACTTTC,CASFSSSGANVLTF
14,NA,NA,TRBV28,TRBJ2-7,TGTGCCAGCAGTTCGCCGGGACGGAATTACGAGCAGTACTTC,CASSSPGRNYEQYF
13,NA,TRBD2,TRBV14,TRBJ2-2,TGTGCCAGCAGGCAGACTAGCTCCGGGGAGCTGTTTTTT,CASRQTSSGELFF
16,NA,NA,TRBV21-1,TRBJ1-5,TGTGCCAGCAGCGGCCGGGACAGGGGGACTTATCAGCCCCAGCATTTT,CASSGRDRGTYQPQHF
13,NA,NA,TRBV9,TRBJ2-2,TGTGCCAGCAGCGTATTAGGCTCCGGGGAGCTGTTTTTT,CASSVLGSGELFF
12,few,TRBD2,TRBV7-9,TRBJ2-7,TGTGCCAGCGGCAATAGGGAGGGCGAGCAGTACTTC,CASGNREGEQYF
14,NA,NA,TRBV18,TRBJ1-3,TGTGCCAGCTCAACGGACAGAGCTGGAAACACCATATATTTT,CASSTDRAGNTIYF
13,once,NA,TRBV2,TRBJ1-2,TGTGCCAGCAGTGAAGTACCGGGGTCCGGCTACACCTTC,CASSEVPGSGYTF
11,few,NA,TRBV20-1,TRBJ1-1,TGCAGTGCTAGCGGGGGCACTGAAGCTTTCTTT,CSASGGTEAFF
18,NA,TRBD2,TRBV27,TRBJ2-7,TGTGCCAGCAGTTTATCGGGACTAGCGGGAGGGCCGGTGGACGAGCAGTACTTC,CASSLSGLAGGPVDEQYF
12,once,NA,TRBV29-1,TRBJ1-1,TGCAGCGCCGAAGAATCGGGTCCTGGGGCTTTCTTT,CSAEESGPGAFF